Included here is one TCR beta chain sequence, with context. This record belongs to a study of cytomegalovirus exposure and HLA in healthy donors. This PCR relied on a set of 60 Vbeta primers and 13 Jbeta primers. The protocol was immunoSEQ multiplex PCR, while the TCRdb copy is restricted to in-frame clones and leaves out a portion. The repertoire holds about 130,000 clones, with roughly 80% as singletons. CDR1 and CDR2 from the germline V gene are MDHEN and SYDVKM. This CDR3 comprises 14 residues. The V call is TRBV28, the J call TRBJ2-5; no firm D call. Near its end, the DNA agrees better with TRBJ2-7, so the J call may be wrong. Source material: PBMCs. The receptor comes from a male donor in good health and CMV-seronegative. The CDR3 is CASTIFAGPYEQYF. For the CDR3, the DNA is TGTGCCAGCACCATTTTTGCAGGTCCTTACGAGCAGTACTTC.